This TCR beta chain was sequenced for a study of blood T cell repertoires in COVID-19. Study-level information: Sources were T cells, B-cell-depleted T cells, or PBMCs; the material itself was cDNA or gDNA.

The authors' processing: Amplification of reference gene primers was used by the study to estimate nucleated cell counts. This table comes from immunoSEQ multiplex PCR, and its TCRdb copy is limited to in-frame clones, with some not included. The V and J calls and the clone size are those of that table, but D and trimming were determined from the DNA. Among tens of thousands of clones listed, 83% were seen once. Losses at the gene ends were 2 bases for V and 4 bases for J; bases not matched to a gene: 9. The length of the CDR3 is 17 residues. Germline CDR1 SQVTM, CDR2 ANQGSEA. A Seattle source enrolled patients during active infection and followed them longitudinally.

The sequence came from a man aged 45-65 years with COVID-19, enrolled during active disease. The chain has TRBV29-1 and TRBJ2-3, with 13 bases matching TRBD2. Sequenced material: peripheral blood. CDR3 residues: CSVERWGTSGKPDTQYF. The CDR3 bases are TGCAGCGTTGAACGTTGGGGGACTAGCGGGAAACCAGATACGCAGTATTTT.